This passage covers 5 T cell receptor beta chains from one sample sequenced in a study of T cells in Graves' hyperthyroidism and ophthalmopathy. What was amplified from RNA transcripts were TCR beta CDR3 regions. The HTBI primer set served for first-round RT-PCR of the TCR CDR3. TCRdb ran MiXCR on the multiplex PCR reads and lists one entry per CDR3 protein. The sample has roughly 700,000 distinct CDR3 sequences, around 40% seen once. Sequencing used blood. All receptors derive from a woman aged 40 to 55 with Graves' hyperthyroidism.

This clonotype was counted ten times or more. As DNA, the CDR3 is TGCAGTGCTAGCCCGACAGGGGAGGAAGCTTTCTTT. It codes for CSASPTGEEAFF. This sequence joins TRBV20-1 and TRBJ1-1; 8 nucleotides align to TRBD1. The CDR3 has 12 residues. V trimming: 3 bases; J trimming: 8 bases; junction bases outside the gene matches: 5. Germline V gene data show CDR1 as DFQATT and CDR2 as SNEGSKA (reference sequence).

This clonotype was observed at least ten times. The chain carries TRBV20-1 and TRBJ2-5; tentatively, D is TRBD2 (7 bases). V lost 0 bases, J lost 7 bases, and 18 bases lay in between. Germline V gene sequence: CDR1 DFQATT, CDR2 SNEGSKA (reference sequence). This CDR3 contains 15 residues. The CDR3 nucleotides read TGCAGTGCTAGAGACGGGTCGGGGGCGGGAGCGACCCAGTACTTC. Translating it yields CSARDGSGAGATQYF.

The gene calls are TRBV15 and TRBJ2-3; D remains ambiguous. From germline, CDR1 is LNHNV and CDR2 YYDKDF (reference sequence). Deletions cut 0 bases from V and 5 bases from J, with 12 bases between. This CDR3 is built from 15 residues. The CDR3 coding sequence is TGTGCCACCAGCAGAGATCTATCGGCAGGAGATACGCAGTATTTT. As protein: CATSRDLSAGDTQYF.

The sample holds many counts of this clonotype. The V gene is TRBV6-5, the J gene TRBJ2-5; a weak D match, TRBD2 (5 bases). Trimming shortened V by 6 bases and J by 4 bases, and 15 bases separated the two germline ends. This CDR3 is 14 amino acids long. Germline CDR1 and CDR2: MNHEY and SVGAGI. This chain's CDR3 is CASRSGIGGETQYF. The CDR3 bases are TGTGCCAGCAGGTCGGGGATAGGCGGAGAGACCCAGTACTTC.

In nucleotides, the CDR3 is TGCGCCAGCAGCCTTCGGGACAGGGATGCAACTAATGAAAAACTGTTTTTT. Its protein is CASSLRDRDATNEKLFF. The rearrangement links TRBV5-1 to TRBJ1-4; TRBD1 aligns across 9 bases. The CDR3 totals 17 residues. The germline gives CDR1 SGHRS, CDR2 YFSETQ. Trimming took 4 bases from V and 0 from J; bases not matched to a gene: 7. The full variable domain, its missing parts supplied by reference TRBV5-1 and TRBJ1-4, is KAGVTQTPRYLIKTRGQQVTLSCSPISGHRSVSWYQQTPGQGLQFLFEYFSETQRNKGNFPGRFSGRQFSNSRSEMNVSTLELGDSALYLCASSLRDRDATNEKLFFGSGTQLSVL.